The 8 T cell receptor beta chains given below trace back to one sample, sequenced in a study of CD8 T cells in Susac syndrome. About 0.5 to 1 ug RNA was reverse transcribed with random hexamers. TCRdb called the immunoSEQ multiplex PCR reads again in MiXCR, with one record for every CDR3 protein. This sample has around 110,000 distinct CDR3 sequences, with roughly 95% found just once. The sample taken for sequencing was CD8+ T cells from PBMCs. These receptors originate from a human donor with Susac syndrome.

The chain joins TRBV7-3 to TRBJ2-7; no clear D. CDR3 length: 13 residues. Deletions cut 1 base from V and 3 bases from J, with 7 bases between. The germline V gene encodes CDR1 SGHTA and CDR2 FQGTGA. The CDR3: CASSLSPGYEQYF. CDR3 DNA sequence: TGTGCCAGCAGCTTAAGTCCAGGCTACGAGCAGTACTTC.

The chain employs TRBV12-3 or TRBV12-4 and TRBJ2-3, with TRBD2 identical over 12 bases. CDR3 length: 15 residues. V was clipped by 6 bases and J by 4 bases; unmatched bases: 5. The CDR3, as DNA: TGTGCCAGCAGCTCGACTAGCGGGGGCCCAGATACGCAGTATTTT. Translating it yields CASSSTSGGPDTQYF.

The chain links TRBV5-4 to TRBJ1-6; maybe TRBD1 (5 bases). The CDR3 runs to 14 residues. Germline-derived CDR1 and CDR2 are SGHNT and YYREEE (reference sequence). The ends were cut back, 4 bases at V and 7 bases at J, with 12 bases in the middle. This CDR3 reads CASSPGTGNSPLHF. In nucleotides, the CDR3 is TGTGCCAGCAGCCCGGGGACGGGGAATTCACCCCTCCACTTT.

V and J are TRBV6-4 and TRBJ1-2; TRBD1 agrees at 9 bases. Looked up from germline, CDR1 is MRHNA and CDR2 is SNTAGT. The CDR3 runs to 15 residues. The trim removed 0 bases at V and 8 bases at J, leaving 7 bases unmatched. The CDR3 region has the DNA TGTGCCAGCAGTGACTCGGGGACAGGGATGTCCGGCTACACCTTC. Translation: CASSDSGTGMSGYTF.

DNA of the CDR3: TGTGCCAGCTCAGAGGACAGGGTCTACGAGCAGTACTTC. This translates into CASSEDRVYEQYF. This chain uses TRBV18 with TRBJ2-7, with 8 nucleotides matching TRBD1. The CDR3 runs 13 residues. The V segment lost 5 bases and the J segment 3 bases; nucleotides outside the gene matches: 3. The germline V gene encodes CDR1 KGHSH and CDR2 LQKENI.

This rearrangement joins TRBV24-1 to TRBJ2-1; 9 bases fit TRBD2. From germline, CDR1 is KGHDR and CDR2 SFDVKD. This CDR3 is 16 amino acids long. After removal of 2 bases from V and 6 bases from J, the junction contained 7 bases not matched to a gene. This CDR3 reads CATSDSGGGGLNEQFF. The CDR3 nucleotides are TGTGCCACCAGTGATTCCGGCGGGGGGGGCCTCAATGAGCAGTTCTTC.

The gene calls are TRBV7-9 and TRBJ2-7; D unclear. This CDR3 contains 15 residues. Trimming removed 1 base at V and 4 bases at J, with 14 bases between. In germline, CDR1 is SEHNR, CDR2 FQNEAQ (reference sequence). CDR3 amino acids: CASSLGAASPYEQYF. CDR3 nucleotides: TGTGCCAGCAGCTTAGGGGCAGCTTCCCCATACGAGCAGTACTTC.

V is TRBV5-4 and J is TRBJ1-5, with unresolved D. The CDR3 sequence is 14 residues long. Germline lookup yields CDR1 SGHNT and CDR2 YYREEE (reference sequence). Trimming pared 4 bases from V and 5 bases from J, leaving 13 bases between. The CDR3 coding sequence is TGTGCCAGCAGCCTTACCGGGGAAGATCAGCCCCAGCATTTT. Protein product: CASSLTGEDQPQHF.